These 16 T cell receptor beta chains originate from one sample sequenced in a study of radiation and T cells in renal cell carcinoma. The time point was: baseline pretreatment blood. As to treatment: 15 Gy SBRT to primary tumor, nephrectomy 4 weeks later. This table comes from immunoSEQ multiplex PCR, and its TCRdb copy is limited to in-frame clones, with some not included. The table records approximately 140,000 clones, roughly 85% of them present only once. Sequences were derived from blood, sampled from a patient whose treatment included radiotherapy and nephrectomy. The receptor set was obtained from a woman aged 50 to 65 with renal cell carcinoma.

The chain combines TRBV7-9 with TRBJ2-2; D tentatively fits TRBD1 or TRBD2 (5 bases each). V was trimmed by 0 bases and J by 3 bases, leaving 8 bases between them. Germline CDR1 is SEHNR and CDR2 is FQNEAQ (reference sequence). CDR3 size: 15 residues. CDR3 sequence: CASSLAGAYTGELFF. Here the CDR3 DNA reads TGTGCCAGCAGCTTAGCCGGGGCCTACACCGGGGAGCTGTTTTTT.

CDR3 in amino acids: CASRSGTDYGYTF. The CDR3 DNA follows: TGTGCCAGCAGGTCCGGGACAGACTATGGCTACACCTTC. This rearrangement joins TRBV6-5 to TRBJ1-2; 7 nucleotides line up with TRBD1. V dropped 6 bases and J dropped 3; count of bases not matched to a gene: 4. CDR3 length: 13 amino acids. CDR1 and CDR2 (germline): MNHEY, SVGAGI.

CDR3 loop: CATLGLAGGQANTGELFF. Here the CDR3 DNA reads TGTGCCACCCTTGGGCTAGCGGGGGGGCAGGCAAACACCGGGGAGCTGTTTTTT. V gene TRBV27 combines with J gene TRBJ2-2, with 12 bases aligning to TRBD2. Germline V gives CDR1 MNHEY, CDR2 SMNVEV (reference sequence). Trimming removed 10 bases from V and 2 bases from J; junction bases left unmatched: 14. The CDR3 is 18 amino acids.

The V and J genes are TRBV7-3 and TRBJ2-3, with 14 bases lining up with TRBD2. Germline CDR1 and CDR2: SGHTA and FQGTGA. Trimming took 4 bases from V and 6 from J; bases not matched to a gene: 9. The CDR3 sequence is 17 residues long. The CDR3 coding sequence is TGTGCCAGCAGCTCCGTCGGGACTAGCGGGAGTGGGGATACGCAGTATTTT. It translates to CASSSVGTSGSGDTQYF.

The CDR3, as DNA: TGTGCCAGCAGAGCACTAGCGGTGGGCACAGATACGCAGTATTTT. Amino acids: CASRALAVGTDTQYF. The chain recombines TRBV2 with TRBJ2-3; 8 nucleotides match TRBD2. V shed 6 bases and J 1 base; nucleotides not matched to a gene: 6. The CDR3 is 15 amino acids. CDR1 and CDR2 (germline): SNHLY, FYNNEI.

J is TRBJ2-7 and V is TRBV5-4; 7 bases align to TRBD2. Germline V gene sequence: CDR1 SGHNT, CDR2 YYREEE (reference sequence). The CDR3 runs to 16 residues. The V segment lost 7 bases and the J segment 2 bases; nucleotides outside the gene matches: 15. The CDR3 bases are TGTGCCAGCGGAATACTGGGGCGGGGGAAGACCTACGAGCAGTACTTC. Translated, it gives CASGILGRGKTYEQYF.

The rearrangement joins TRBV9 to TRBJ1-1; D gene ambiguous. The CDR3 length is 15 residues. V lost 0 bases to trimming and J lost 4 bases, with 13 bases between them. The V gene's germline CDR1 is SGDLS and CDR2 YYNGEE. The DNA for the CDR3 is TGTGCCAGCAGCGTAGGATCACGGGGATCCACTGAAGCTTTCTTT. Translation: CASSVGSRGSTEAFF.

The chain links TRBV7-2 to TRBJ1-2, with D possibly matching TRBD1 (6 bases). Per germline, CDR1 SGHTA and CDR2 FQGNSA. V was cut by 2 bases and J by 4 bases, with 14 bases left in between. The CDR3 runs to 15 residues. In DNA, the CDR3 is TGTGCCAGCAGCTTAAGTACAGGGAACGGCTATGGCTACACCTTC. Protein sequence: CASSLSTGNGYGYTF.

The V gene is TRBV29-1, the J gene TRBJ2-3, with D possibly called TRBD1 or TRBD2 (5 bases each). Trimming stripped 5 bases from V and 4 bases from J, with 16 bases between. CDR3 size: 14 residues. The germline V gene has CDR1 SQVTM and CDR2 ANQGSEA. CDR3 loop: CSVIEGRVADTQYF. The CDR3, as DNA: TGCAGCGTTATCGAGGGACGGGTGGCAGATACGCAGTATTTT.

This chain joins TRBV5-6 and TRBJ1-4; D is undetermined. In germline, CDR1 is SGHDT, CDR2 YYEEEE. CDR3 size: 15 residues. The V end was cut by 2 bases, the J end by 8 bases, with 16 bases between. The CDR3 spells CASSFMSAGGEKLFF. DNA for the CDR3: TGTGCCAGCAGCTTCATGTCGGCCGGCGGCGAAAAACTGTTTTTT.

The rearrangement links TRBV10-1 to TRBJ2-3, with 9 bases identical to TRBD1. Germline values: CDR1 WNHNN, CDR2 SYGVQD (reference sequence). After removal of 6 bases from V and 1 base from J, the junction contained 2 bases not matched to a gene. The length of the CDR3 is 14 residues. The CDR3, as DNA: TGCGCCAGCAGAAGGACAGGGGGCACAGATACGCAGTATTTT. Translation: CASRRTGGTDTQYF.

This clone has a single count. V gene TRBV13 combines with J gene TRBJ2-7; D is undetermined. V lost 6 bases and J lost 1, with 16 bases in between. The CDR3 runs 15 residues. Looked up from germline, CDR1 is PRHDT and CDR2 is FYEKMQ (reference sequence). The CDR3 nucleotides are TGTGCCAGCAGTCTCACAGTTGCTCGGTCCTACGAGCAGTACTTC. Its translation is CASSLTVARSYEQYF. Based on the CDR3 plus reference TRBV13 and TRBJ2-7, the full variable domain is AAGVIQSPRHLIKEKRETATLKCYPIPRHDTVYWYQQGPGQDPQFLISFYEKMQSDKGSIPDRFSAQQFSDYHSELNMSSLELGDSALYFCASSLTVARSYEQYFGPGTRLTVT.

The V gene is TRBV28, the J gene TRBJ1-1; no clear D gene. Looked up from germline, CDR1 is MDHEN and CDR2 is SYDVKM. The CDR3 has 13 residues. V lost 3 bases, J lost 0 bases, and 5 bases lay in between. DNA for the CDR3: TGTGCCAGCAGTTTGATGGTGAACACTGAAGCTTTCTTT. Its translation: CASSLMVNTEAFF. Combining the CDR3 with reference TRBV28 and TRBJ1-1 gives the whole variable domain DVKVTQSSRYLVKRTGEKVFLECVQDMDHENMFWYRQDPGLGLRLIYFSYDVKMKEKGDIPEGYSVSREKKERFSLILESASTNQTSMYLCASSLMVNTEAFFGQGTRLTVV.

The CDR3 bases are TGTGCCAGCAGCATCCCCTCCTATAATTCACCCCTCCACTTT. It translates to CASSIPSYNSPLHF. The chain carries TRBV7-2 and TRBJ1-6; D gene uncertain. Germline V gene sequence: CDR1 SGHTA, CDR2 FQGNSA. The V and J ends lost 5 bases and 0 bases respectively, with 5 bases between them. The CDR3 loop spans 14 amino acids.

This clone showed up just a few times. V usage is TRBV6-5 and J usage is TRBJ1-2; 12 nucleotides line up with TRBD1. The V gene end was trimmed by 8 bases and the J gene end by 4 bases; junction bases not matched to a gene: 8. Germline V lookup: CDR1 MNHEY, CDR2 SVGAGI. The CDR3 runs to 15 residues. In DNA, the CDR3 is TGTGCCAGCCGGGACAGGGGGCTTCGAGGCTATGGCTACACCTTC. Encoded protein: CASRDRGLRGYGYTF.

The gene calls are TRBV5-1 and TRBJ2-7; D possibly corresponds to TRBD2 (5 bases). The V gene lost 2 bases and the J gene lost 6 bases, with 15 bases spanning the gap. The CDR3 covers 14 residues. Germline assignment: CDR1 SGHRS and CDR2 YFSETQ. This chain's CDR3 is CASSFGYGEREQYF. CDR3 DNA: TGCGCCAGCAGCTTTGGGTACGGGGAGCGCGAGCAGTACTTC.